The 23 T cell receptor beta chains below were found in one sample sequenced in a study of CXCR3-negative and CXCR3-positive naive CD8 T cells. Their recognized antigens are unknown. The study made its TRB cDNA libraries by 5' RACE, adding UMI labels. Reprocessing the 5' RACE reads, TCRdb reports a single entry for every CDR3 protein and omits DNA. The sample has approximately 100,000 distinct CDR3 sequences, and its top ten clones hold about 0.35%. Findings of the study overall: CXCR3-negative naive cells had less hydrophobic TRB CDR3s than did CXCR3-positive naive cells.

The sequencing sample was made of naive CXCR3+ CD8+ T cells from blood. Subset here: CD45RO-CCR7+CD27+CD95- naive CD8+ T cells expressing CXCR3 (TNR3+). These receptors were collected from a human donor in good health. Some clones in this sample may be carry-over from other donors' samples.

The chain combines TRBV19 with TRBJ2-7; TCRdb gives TRBD2 as the D gene, but with no DNA this cannot be confirmed. Per the germline V gene, CDR1 is LNHDA and CDR2 is SQIVND (reference sequence). The CDR3 loop spans 17 amino acids. The CDR3 is CASSIGGLAGGLYEQYF. Full variable domain (missing parts from reference TRBV19 and TRBJ2-7): DGGITQSPKYLFRKEGQNVTLSCEQNLNHDAMYWYRQDPGQGLRLIYYSQIVNDFQKGDIAEGYSVSREKKESFPLTVTSAQKNPTAFYLCASSIGGLAGGLYEQYFGPGTRLTVT.

The gene calls are TRBV7-6 and TRBJ1-4. Germline-derived CDR1 and CDR2 are SGHVS and FNYEAQ. The CDR3 consists of 15 residues. The CDR3 protein is CASSPTAATNEKLFF.

The genes are TRBV20-1 and TRBJ2-7; TCRdb returns TRBD1, unconfirmable since there is no DNA. The germline V gene encodes CDR1 DFQATT and CDR2 SNEGSKA (reference sequence). The CDR3 spans 14 residues. CDR3 region: CSASGTESSYEQYF.

This chain connects TRBV19 to TRBJ1-5. This CDR3 spans 15 amino acids. Germline V CDR1 and CDR2: LNHDA, SQIVND (reference sequence). Here the CDR3 reads CASSLTGDSNQPQHF.

The CDR3 loop reads CASSPLTDSYEQYF. This chain connects TRBV7-3 to TRBJ2-7; TCRdb picks TRBD1, but there is no DNA to check that call. CDR3 length: 14 residues. Germline CDR1 is SGHTA and CDR2 is FQGTGA.

The chain employs TRBV20-1 and TRBJ1-6; TCRdb proposes TRBD1, but this gene call is untestable without DNA. The CDR3 extends over 16 amino acids. In germline, CDR1 is DFQATT, CDR2 SNEGSKA (reference sequence). The CDR3 sequence: CSALLQGAKESSPLHF.

V is TRBV11-2 and J is TRBJ2-1. Germline V gene lookup returns CDR1 SGHAT and CDR2 FQNNGV. This CDR3 has 14 residues. The CDR3 spells CASSLDVGYNEQFF.

The chain joins TRBV6-5 to TRBJ2-1. Looked up from germline, CDR1 is MNHEY and CDR2 is SVGAGI. The CDR3 is 12 amino acids. CDR3 amino acids: CASSGPFGEQFF.

The chain recombines TRBV12-3 or TRBV12-4 with TRBJ2-5; the TCRdb call, TRBD2, lacks DNA for checking. This CDR3 has 14 amino acids. CDR3 region: CASSLLARGETQYF.

The V gene is TRBV4-2, the J gene TRBJ2-7; TCRdb outputs TRBD1, but without DNA this stays unchecked. Germline V gene data show CDR1 as LGHNA and CDR2 as YNFKEQ. CDR3 length equals 16 residues. CDR3: CASSRSAGEVAYEQYF.

The J gene is TRBJ1-1, the V gene TRBV20-1; as DNA is missing, the TRBD1 call by TCRdb cannot be tested. Germline V gene sequence: CDR1 DFQATT, CDR2 SNEGSKA (reference sequence). The CDR3 covers 12 residues. The CDR3 sequence: CSASWGYTEAFF.

This rearrangement joins TRBV27 to TRBJ2-1; the TRBD2 assignment by TCRdb is unverifiable without DNA. The CDR3 has 17 residues. CDR1 MNHEY and CDR2 SMNVEV come from the germline V gene (reference sequence). CDR3 amino acids: CASSLPPGLAGGNEQFF.

The chain is built from TRBV6-2 or TRBV6-3 and TRBJ2-1; without DNA, the TCRdb call of TRBD2 cannot be checked. This CDR3 spans 15 amino acids. The germline gives CDR1 MNHEY, CDR2 SVGEGT. The CDR3 is CASSLGSGVYGEQFF.

The chain recombines TRBV5-1 with TRBJ2-7; TCRdb reports TRBD1, a call that lacks DNA to check it against. The CDR3 is made up of 13 amino acids. CDR1 SGHRS and CDR2 YFSETQ come from the germline V gene. The CDR3 loop is CASRPTGVYEQYF.

V gene TRBV28 combines with J gene TRBJ2-7; the TRBD2 assignment by TCRdb is unverifiable without DNA. In germline, CDR1 is MDHEN, CDR2 SYDVKM. The CDR3 has 18 amino acids. This CDR3 is CASIPRGLAGASPYEQYF.

This sequence joins TRBV19 and TRBJ2-7; without DNA, the TCRdb call of TRBD2 cannot be checked. Germline V gene sequence: CDR1 LNHDA, CDR2 SQIVND (reference sequence). This CDR3 has 16 residues. The CDR3 region is CASSQDATVPGYEQYF.

J is TRBJ1-1 and V is TRBV4-3. The germline V gene has CDR1 LGHNA and CDR2 YSLEER. CDR3 length: 14 amino acids. This CDR3 is CASSQEAENTEAFF.

This rearrangement joins TRBV11-2 to TRBJ2-1; as DNA is missing, the TRBD2 call by TCRdb cannot be tested. CDR1 SGHAT and CDR2 FQNNGV come from the germline V gene. This CDR3 has 15 residues. The CDR3 spells CASILMEASYNEQFF.

The V gene is TRBV20-1, the J gene TRBJ2-7; without DNA, the TCRdb call of TRBD1 cannot be checked. Germline V gene data show CDR1 as DFQATT and CDR2 as SNEGSKA (reference sequence). The length of the CDR3 is 13 residues. The CDR3 here is CSAREETGYEQYF.

This chain links TRBV6-5 with TRBJ2-3. This CDR3 region has 15 residues. The germline V gene encodes CDR1 MNHEY and CDR2 SVGAGI. CDR3 sequence reads: CASSYFSPSTDTQYF.

This chain connects TRBV7-3 to TRBJ1-6. The V gene's germline CDR1 is SGHTA and CDR2 FQGTGA. This CDR3 is built from 15 residues. This chain's CDR3 is CASGLNAGGDSPLHF.

The chain uses TRBV14 and TRBJ2-7; TCRdb designates TRBD2, a call that cannot be tested without DNA. This CDR3 comprises 16 residues. Germline V gene sequence: CDR1 SGHDN, CDR2 FVKESK. The CDR3 here is CASSHRTSGSSYEQYF. Combining the CDR3 with reference TRBV14 and TRBJ2-7 gives the whole variable domain EAGVTQFPSHSVIEKGQTVTLRCDPISGHDNLYWYRRVMGKEIKFLLHFVKESKQDESGMPNNRFLAERTGGTYSTLKVQPAELEDSGVYFCASSHRTSGSSYEQYFGPGTRLTVT.

The gene calls are TRBV11-2 and TRBJ1-1; TCRdb gives TRBD1 as the D gene, but with no DNA this cannot be confirmed. This CDR3 contains 16 residues. Germline V gene sequence: CDR1 SGHAT, CDR2 FQNNGV. The CDR3 reads CASSFPSDRRRSEAFF. The full variable domain, its missing parts supplied by reference TRBV11-2 and TRBJ1-1, is EAGVAQSPRYKIIEKRQSVAFWCNPISGHATLYWYQQILGQGPKLLIQFQNNGVVDDSQLPKDRFSAERLKGVDSTLKIQPAKLEDSAVYLCASSFPSDRRRSEAFFGQGTRLTVV.